The 18 T cell receptor beta chains given below trace back to one sample, sequenced in a study of T cells in women clearing cervical HPV infection. Using immunoSEQ multiplex PCR, the repertoire was profiled, and TCRdb retains in-frame clones only, with some absent. Here the sample table reports just over 20,000 clones. Sample: blood buffy coat. The receptors here all came from a woman between 18 and 75 years old with a cervical HPV16 infection that either progressed to CIN3+ or cleared (not recorded which).

Of note for this clone: The CDR3 end falls 3 residues outside the read, so it is completed with the germline J gene. The chain links TRBV10-3 to TRBJ1-1; maybe TRBD1 (6 bases). Between the trimmed V and J ends, which lost 3 bases and 5 bases, there was a span of 16 bases. The germline V gene encodes CDR1 ENHRY and CDR2 SYGVKD. This CDR3 spans 15 amino acids. The CDR3 sequence is CAISDGGLQGTEAFF. Incomplete CDR3 DNA: TGTGCCATCAGTGATGGCGGACTGCAGGGGACTGAA.

A word on this clone: The missing CDR3 end, 3 residues past where the read stops, is filled in from the germline J gene. The chain carries TRBV14 and TRBJ1-4; D possibly corresponds to TRBD1 (6 bases). This CDR3 comprises 15 residues. CDR1 is SGHDN, CDR2 FVKESK, per germline. With 0 bases removed from V and 4 bases from J, the gap between germline ends came to 9 bases. The DNA read from the CDR3 is TGTGCCAGCAGCCAAGACCACAGGGTTAATGAAAAA. The encoded protein is CASSQDHRVNEK. The full CDR3 protein is CASSQDHRVNEKLFF.

About this clone: The CDR3 goes on 3 residues after the read ends, and that part is filled in from the germline J gene. The chain carries TRBV7-9 and TRBJ2-5; the D is unclear. This CDR3 spans 11 amino acids. The germline CDR1 and CDR2 sequences are SEHNR and FQNEAQ (reference sequence). V was shortened by 5 bases and J by 5 bases, with 6 bases between the two germline ends. The covered CDR3 bases are TGTGCCAGCAGCCCCCAGGAGACC. As protein: CASSPQET. The whole CDR3 protein is CASSPQETQYF.

As for this clone: The CDR3 extends 3 residues past the end of the read, so its final part is completed from the germline J gene. Other DNA sequences within the sample encode an identical CDR3. The chain couples TRBV5-1 to TRBJ1-3; 9 nucleotides align to TRBD1. Unmatched junction bases numbered 5, after V lost 1 base and J lost 0 bases. Germline V gives CDR1 SGHRS, CDR2 YFSETQ. CDR3 length: 17 residues. The sequenced CDR3 bases are TGCGCCAGCAGCTTGAAGGGACAGGGAGACTCTGGAAACACC. As protein: CASSLKGQGDSGNT. The complete CDR3 sequence is CASSLKGQGDSGNTIYF.

About this clone: The read comes to an end 3 residues before the CDR3 does, leaving the germline J gene to fill in the end. The rearrangement joins TRBV4-2 to TRBJ2-3; TRBD2 matches 12 bases. Germline V gene lookup returns CDR1 LGHNA and CDR2 YNFKEQ. The CDR3 length is 17 residues. Incomplete CDR3 DNA: TGTGCCAGCAGCCCCGTACTAGCGGGGGGCATTATCGAGACG. Protein sequence: CASSPVLAGGIIET. The CDR3 in its entirety is CASSPVLAGGIIETQYF.

Comments on this clone: The read comes to an end 3 residues before the CDR3 does, leaving the germline J gene to fill in the end. This rearrangement joins TRBV7-9 to TRBJ2-5, with D possibly matching TRBD1 (7 bases). V gave up 5 bases and J gave up 7 bases, with 14 bases separating them. CDR3 length: 13 amino acids. In germline, CDR1 is SEHNR, CDR2 FQNEAQ (reference sequence). The part of the CDR3 DNA that was read is TGTGCCAGCAGCAAAGGACAGGAGGGGACC. It translates to CASSKGQEGT. The full CDR3 reads CASSKGQEGTQYF.

In regard to this clone: The CDR3 end lies 3 residues beyond the end of the read and is filled in from the germline J gene. V and J are TRBV7-3 and TRBJ2-3; D is possibly TRBD2 (7 bases). From germline, CDR1 is SGHTA and CDR2 FQGTGA. The V end lost 0 bases, the J end lost 4 bases, and 14 bases lay between the germline ends. The CDR3 runs 16 residues. The CDR3 here is CASSLTRGGRADTQYF. Incomplete CDR3 DNA: TGTGCCAGCAGCTTAACGAGGGGGGGCAGAGCAGATACG.

Details on this clone: Read data end 3 residues before the CDR3 end; the end is taken from the germline J gene. This chain links TRBV14 with TRBJ2-7, with 8 positions matching TRBD1. The CDR3 extends over 14 amino acids. With 4 bases clipped from V and 3 bases from J, the junction kept 5 bases outside the gene matches. The germline CDR1 and CDR2 sequences are SGHDN and FVKESK. This CDR3 is CASSPRDRIYEQYF. CDR3 DNA, as far as it was read: TGTGCCAGCAGCCCTAGGGACAGGATCTACGAG.

In the case of this clone: The CDR3 extends 3 residues past the end of the read, so its final part is completed from the germline J gene. This sequence joins TRBV19 and TRBJ1-5; 9 bases fit TRBD1. This CDR3 contains 14 residues. Germline assignment: CDR1 LNHDA and CDR2 SQIVND (reference sequence). The DNA read from the CDR3 is TGTGCCAGTAGTCCCGGGACAGGGTCAGATCCC. Protein product: CASSPGTGSDP. From start to end, the CDR3 is CASSPGTGSDPQHF.

On this clone: The CDR3 end lies 3 residues beyond the end of the read and is filled in from the germline J gene. The rearrangement uses TRBV7-9 and TRBJ1-1; D not certain. The CDR3 contains 15 residues. From germline, CDR1 is SEHNR and CDR2 FQNEAQ (reference sequence). V dropped 1 base and J dropped 3 bases, with 12 bases sitting between them. The sequenced CDR3 bases are TGTGCCAGCAGCTTAGGCGGCGAGCGCGACACTGAA. Translated, it gives CASSLGGERDTE. The entire CDR3 protein reads CASSLGGERDTEAFF.

As regards this clone: The read ends 3 residues early relative to the CDR3; the germline J gene fills the gap. V gene TRBV19 combines with J gene TRBJ2-3; D is unclear. Germline V CDR1 and CDR2: LNHDA, SQIVND (reference sequence). Trimming removed 1 base from V and 5 bases from J, with 10 bases in between. This CDR3 comprises 14 residues. The CDR3 bases that were read are TGTGCCAGTAGTATAGCTACCTCATTAGATACG. Its translation: CASSIATSLDT. In full, the CDR3 is CASSIATSLDTQYF.

Worth noting for this clone: From the germline J gene comes the end of the CDR3, since the read stops 3 residues before it. V is TRBV5-1 and J is TRBJ1-6; the D gene is possibly TRBD1 (5 bases). Between the trimmed V and J ends, which lost 0 bases and 9 bases, there was a span of 13 bases. The V gene's germline CDR1 is SGHRS and CDR2 YFSETQ. This CDR3 comprises 15 residues. CDR3 DNA (partial): TGCGCCAGCAGCTTGGCTCTAAGACAGCTTTCACCC. It is translated as CASSLALRQLSP. The whole CDR3 protein is CASSLALRQLSPLHF.

As regards this clone: The sequence runs out 3 residues before the end of the CDR3; the remainder is reconstructed from the germline J gene. This chain links TRBV11-2 with TRBJ2-5; possibly TRBD1 for D (5 bases). Looked up from germline, CDR1 is SGHAT and CDR2 is FQNNGV. The CDR3 runs 13 residues. V was shortened by 5 bases and J by 5 bases, with 12 bases between the two germline ends. The CDR3 region is CASSRAGLETQYF. Incomplete CDR3 DNA: TGTGCCAGCAGCCGCGCAGGGTTGGAGACC.

As for this clone: The missing CDR3 end, 3 residues past where the read stops, is filled in from the germline J gene. This chain uses TRBV19 with TRBJ1-4; D is ambiguous. Trimming took off 1 base at V and 0 bases at J, with 6 bases between the two ends. The germline V gene encodes CDR1 LNHDA and CDR2 SQIVND (reference sequence). The CDR3 runs 15 residues. CDR3 DNA (partial): TGTGCCAGTAGTATAGTGCAGTCAACTAATGAAAAA. Translation gives CASSIVQSTNEK. The CDR3 in full is CASSIVQSTNEKLFF.

This clone counts as medium-sized by frequency. Coverage ceases 3 residues before the CDR3 finishes, and the germline J gene fills in the end. This chain connects TRBV2 to TRBJ2-3; the match to TRBD2 covers 9 bases. The V gene end was trimmed by 7 bases and the J gene end by 1 base; junction bases not matched to a gene: 3. The CDR3 is 14 amino acids. Germline loops: CDR1 SNHLY, CDR2 FYNNEI. The covered CDR3 bases are TGTGCCAGCATCCGACTAGCGGGCACAGATACG. It specifies CASIRLAGTDT. The complete CDR3 reads CASIRLAGTDTQYF.

Comment on this clone: The read comes to an end 3 residues before the CDR3 does, leaving the germline J gene to fill in the end. The chain carries TRBV19 and TRBJ1-2, with 9 bases fitting TRBD1. Per the germline V gene, CDR1 is LNHDA and CDR2 is SQIVND (reference sequence). The CDR3 runs to 15 residues. The CDR3 here is CASSPGQGRNYDYTF. CDR3 DNA (partial): TGTGCCAGTAGTCCGGGACAGGGACGTAACTACGAC.

Details on this clone: The read halts 3 residues ahead of the CDR3 end, with the missing end drawn from the germline J gene. V is TRBV5-5 and J is TRBJ2-1; D not resolved. The V gene's germline CDR1 is SGHKS and CDR2 YYEKEE (reference sequence). This CDR3 comprises 13 residues. V lost 0 bases to trimming and J lost 5 bases, with 6 bases between them. CDR3 region: CASSLEADNEQFF. The CDR3 DNA, read in part, is TGTGCCAGCAGCTTGGAGGCAGACAATGAG.

Remarks on this clone: At one end the junction does not follow the germline gene, possibly because of a read error. Coverage ceases 3 residues before the CDR3 finishes, and the germline J gene fills in the end. This same CDR3 is encoded by further DNA sequences in the sample. This rearrangement joins TRBV19 to TRBJ1-3, with 7 bases aligning to TRBD1. Germline V gives CDR1 LNHDA, CDR2 SQIVND (reference sequence). The CDR3 is made up of 16 amino acids. The sequenced part of the CDR3 DNA is TGTGCCAGTAGTACCACCGGGACAGTCTCTGGAAACACA. It encodes CASSTTGTVSGNT. The entire CDR3 reads CASSTTGTVSGNTIYF.